The 32 T cell receptor beta chains below come from one sample, sequenced in a study of blood T cell repertoires in COVID-19. Profiling relied on immunoSEQ multiplex PCR, and the TCRdb table lists in-frame clones only, not all of them. Among over 100,000 clones listed, roughly 88% were seen once. Sequenced input: peripheral blood. Every receptor here comes from a man aged 50 or older with acute or convalescent COVID-19.

This clone was seen only a few times. The chain is built from TRBV9 and TRBJ1-1, with 9 bases fitting TRBD1. Germline values: CDR1 SGDLS, CDR2 YYNGEE. V lost 3 bases, J lost 10 bases, and 7 bases stayed unmatched. This CDR3 has 13 residues. The CDR3 region is CASSGTGGVRAFF. CDR3 DNA sequence: TGTGCCAGCAGCGGAACAGGGGGCGTAAGAGCTTTCTTT.

The chain recombines TRBV7-9 with TRBJ1-2, with 8 bases that match TRBD1. Trimming took 5 bases from V and 6 from J; bases not matched to a gene: 5. The germline V gene has CDR1 SEHNR and CDR2 FQNEAQ (reference sequence). The CDR3 sequence is 13 residues long. The CDR3 coding sequence is TGTGCCAGCAGCAAGACAGGGGTGGATGGCTACACCTTC. Amino acid sequence: CASSKTGVDGYTF.

This clone was seen only once. The genes are TRBV30 and TRBJ1-2; 7 bases line up with TRBD1. CDR1 and CDR2 from the germline V gene are GTSNPN and SVGIG (reference sequence). Germline trimming cut 0 bases from V and 10 bases from J; bases unmatched to any gene: 8. The CDR3 is made up of 13 amino acids. The CDR3 DNA follows: TGTGCCTGGAGTGTGTTACAGGGGATCCTCTACACCTTC. This codes for CAWSVLQGILYTF. Combining the CDR3 with reference TRBV30 and TRBJ1-2 gives the whole variable domain SQTIHQWPATLVQPVGSPLSLECTVEGTSNPNLYWYRQAAGRGLQLLFYSVGIGQISSEVPQNLSASRPQDRQFILSSKKLLLSDSGFYLCAWSVLQGILYTFGSGTRLTVV.

This rearrangement joins TRBV5-5 to TRBJ2-3; 11 positions match TRBD2. Germline V gene data show CDR1 as SGHKS and CDR2 as YYEKEE (reference sequence). The ends lost 2 bases at V and 2 bases at J; junction bases unmatched: 13. The CDR3 extends over 19 amino acids. In DNA, the CDR3 is TGTGCCAGCAGCTTTACTCTCGGACTAGCGGGCCTTACCACAGATACGCAGTATTTT. This sequence encodes CASSFTLGLAGLTTDTQYF.

This sequence joins TRBV10-3 and TRBJ1-3; TRBD1 might be the D (5 bases). This CDR3 region has 16 residues. V dropped 4 bases and J dropped 10 bases, with 23 bases sitting between them. CDR1 and CDR2 from the germline V gene are ENHRY and SYGVKD. The CDR3 nucleotides read TGTGCCATCAGTGCAACCTTACGGGACTCGATGGGGACCATATATTTT. Protein product: CAISATLRDSMGTIYF.

This clone was seen a few times. This chain connects TRBV12-3 or TRBV12-4 to TRBJ1-2, with 8 bases identical to TRBD1. The CDR3 extends over 12 amino acids. V shed 5 bases and J 7 bases; nucleotides not matched to a gene: 3. Here the CDR3 DNA reads TGTGCCAGCAGTCCCGGGACAGGTGGCTACACCTTC. It encodes CASSPGTGGYTF.

The table lists this clone with a count of one. The chain links TRBV5-4 to TRBJ1-6; TRBD1 matches 7 bases. Germline CDR1 is SGHNT and CDR2 is YYREEE (reference sequence). The CDR3 length is 16 residues. J was trimmed by 8 bases and V by 1 base; bases with no gene match: 9. CDR3 protein: CASSLRDSQPHSPLHF. CDR3 in DNA: TGTGCCAGCAGCTTGCGGGACAGCCAGCCCCATTCACCCCTCCACTTT.

The chain recombines TRBV9 with TRBJ2-5, with D tentatively TRBD2 (6 bases). The CDR3 sequence is 16 residues long. Trimming removed 0 bases from V and 4 bases from J, with 16 bases in between. In germline, CDR1 is SGDLS, CDR2 YYNGEE. The CDR3 DNA follows: TGTGCCAGCAGCGTAGGGTTCTTGGGAGCGGGAGAGACCCAGTACTTC. Protein: CASSVGFLGAGETQYF. Based on the CDR3 plus reference TRBV9 and TRBJ2-5, the full variable domain is DSGVTQTPKHLITATGQRVTLRCSPRSGDLSVYWYQQSLDQGLQFLIQYYNGEERAKGNILERFSAQQFPDLHSELNLSSLELGDSALYFCASSVGFLGAGETQYFGPGTRLLVL.

The rearrangement uses TRBV6-6 and TRBJ1-5; D ambiguous. The CDR3 is made up of 16 amino acids. Germline assignment: CDR1 MNHNY and CDR2 SVGAGI (reference sequence). The V gene lost 7 bases and the J gene lost 1 base, with 17 bases spanning the gap. This CDR3 reads CASTDLPGRSNQPQHF. Written as DNA, the CDR3 is TGTGCCAGCACCGATTTGCCGGGAAGGAGCAATCAGCCCCAGCATTTT.

The rearrangement links TRBV7-9 to TRBJ1-4; tentatively, D is TRBD1 (5 bases). Germline values: CDR1 SEHNR, CDR2 FQNEAQ (reference sequence). Between the trimmed V and J ends, which lost 1 base and 6 bases, there was a span of 12 bases. CDR3 length: 15 amino acids. The DNA for the CDR3 is TGTGCCAGCAGCTTAGGGGGGAGGATGGATGAAAAACTGTTTTTT. Its translation: CASSLGGRMDEKLFF.

This rearrangement joins TRBV11-2 to TRBJ1-2, with D maybe TRBD1 (5 bases). This CDR3 has 16 residues. Trimming left V 0 bases short and J 6 bases short, with 17 bases between. Germline-derived CDR1 and CDR2 are SGHAT and FQNNGV. Written as DNA, the CDR3 is TGTGCCAGCAGCTTAGAGCCCGGCGGGGGACGTGATGGCTACACCTTC. This translates into CASSLEPGGGRDGYTF.

The CDR3 sequence is CASKGRVQPQHF. CDR3 DNA: TGTGCCAGTAAAGGGAGGGTACAGCCCCAGCATTTT. V gene TRBV19 combines with J gene TRBJ1-5, with D hard to call. V was cut by 7 bases and J by 7 bases, with 11 bases left in between. The germline gives CDR1 LNHDA, CDR2 SQIVND (reference sequence). The CDR3 spans 12 residues.

The rearrangement links TRBV10-3 to TRBJ2-2, with unresolved D. Per germline, CDR1 ENHRY and CDR2 SYGVKD. The CDR3 covers 13 residues. Trimming removed 8 bases from V and 4 bases from J, with 11 bases in between. The CDR3 nucleotides are TGTGCCATCGGTCGGGTCGGCACCGGGGAGCTGTTTTTT. This gives the protein CAIGRVGTGELFF.

This chain uses TRBV9 with TRBJ1-1; D unresolved. CDR1 SGDLS and CDR2 YYNGEE come from the germline V gene. The CDR3 totals 14 residues. V lost 3 bases to trimming and J lost 2 bases, with 11 bases between them. CDR3 DNA: TGTGCCAGCAGCGCGAACCAAGCTAACACTGAAGCTTTCTTT. This encodes CASSANQANTEAFF.

V usage is TRBV6-5 and J usage is TRBJ1-2; tentatively, D is TRBD1 (6 bases). Between the trimmed V and J ends, which lost 4 bases and 3 bases, there was a span of 15 bases. Germline loops: CDR1 MNHEY, CDR2 SVGAGI. This CDR3 region has 15 residues. The CDR3 sequence is CASSFTQGMYYGYTF. CDR3 in DNA: TGTGCCAGCAGTTTTACGCAGGGGATGTACTATGGCTACACCTTC.

This rearrangement joins TRBV6-5 to TRBJ1-2; TRBD1 matches 7 bases. The CDR3 spans 14 residues. Germline CDR1 MNHEY, CDR2 SVGAGI. The V segment lost 6 bases and the J segment 4 bases; nucleotides outside the gene matches: 8. Written as DNA, the CDR3 is TGTGCCAGCAGGATGACAGGGAGTACCTATGGCTACACCTTC. Its translation is CASRMTGSTYGYTF.

The chain combines TRBV7-9 with TRBJ2-3; D is perhaps TRBD2 (5 bases). This CDR3 contains 19 residues. CDR1 is SEHNR, CDR2 FQNEAQ, per germline (reference sequence). V dropped 3 bases and J dropped 7 bases, with 29 bases sitting between them. The CDR3 here is CASSLLHGRAAALIYTQYF. As DNA, the CDR3 is TGTGCCAGCAGCTTGCTCCATGGGAGAGCAGCCGCCCTAATCTATACGCAGTATTTT.

The chain carries TRBV12-3 or TRBV12-4 and TRBJ1-1; no clear D. The germline V and J ends were trimmed by 3 bases and 7 bases, with 9 bases remaining between them. CDR3 length: 12 amino acids. CDR3 coding DNA: TGTGCCAGCAGTTTTTTATCCCTTGAAGCTTTCTTT. Amino acid sequence: CASSFLSLEAFF.

The chain links TRBV7-3 to TRBJ1-3, with 7 bases aligning to TRBD1. The CDR3 consists of 19 residues. The V and J ends lost 2 bases and 3 bases, in that order; junction bases with no gene match: 16. The V gene's germline CDR1 is SGHTA and CDR2 FQGTGA. The CDR3 spells CASSLDLGGPAGYGNTIYF. CDR3 coding DNA: TGTGCCAGCAGCTTAGATTTAGGGGGCCCAGCTGGGTATGGAAACACCATATATTTT.

The rearrangement joins TRBV5-6 to TRBJ2-5; TRBD2 agrees at 10 bases. Germline values: CDR1 SGHDT, CDR2 YYEEEE. This CDR3 spans 15 amino acids. V lost 0 bases to trimming and J lost 4 bases; unmatched junction nucleotides: 3. In DNA, the CDR3 is TGTGCCAGCAGCTTGGGGCTAGCGGGAGTAGAGACCCAGTACTTC. Protein sequence: CASSLGLAGVETQYF.

V usage is TRBV23-1 and J usage is TRBJ1-6; D possibly corresponds to TRBD1 (5 bases). TRBV23-1 is designated an ORF whose function remains uncertain. This CDR3 is 15 amino acids long. Trimming took 0 bases from V and 7 from J, leaving 10 bases between them. The CDR3 coding sequence is TGCGCCAGCAGTCAATCAACAGGTAAAAATTCACCCCTCCACTTT. The encoded protein is CASSQSTGKNSPLHF.

This chain connects TRBV29-1 to TRBJ1-2; 10 nucleotides match TRBD1. The CDR3 is 12 residues long. In germline, CDR1 is SQVTM, CDR2 ANQGSEA. V shed 7 bases, J shed 7 bases, and the junction held 6 bases outside the gene matches. In nucleotides, the CDR3 is TGCAGCGGGATGACAGGGGGCGGTGGCTACACCTTC. It encodes CSGMTGGGGYTF.

Only one count was recorded for this clone. The rearrangement uses TRBV28 and TRBJ1-2; no firm D call. Trimming pared 4 bases from V and 6 bases from J, leaving 6 bases between. CDR1 and CDR2 from the germline V gene are MDHEN and SYDVKM. CDR3 length: 11 residues. As DNA, the CDR3 is TGTGCCAGCAGTTCCAGCGATGGCTACACCTTC. Translating it yields CASSSSDGYTF.

The rearrangement uses TRBV11-3 and TRBJ2-1; 13 nucleotides agree with TRBD2. Germline V gene sequence: CDR1 SGHNT, CDR2 YENEEA. CDR3 length: 17 amino acids. V lost 5 bases to trimming and J lost 7 bases; unmatched junction nucleotides: 11. The CDR3 is CASSPKMGLAGMNEQFF. The CDR3 coding sequence is TGTGCCAGCAGCCCCAAAATGGGACTAGCGGGAATGAATGAGCAGTTCTTC.

The chain links TRBV5-1 to TRBJ2-6, with D hard to call. This CDR3 spans 15 amino acids. Trimming left V 3 bases short and J 0 bases short, with 7 bases between. Germline CDR1 is SGHRS and CDR2 is YFSETQ. In DNA form, the CDR3 reads TGCGCCAGCAGCTCCTTATACTCTGGGGCCAACGTCCTGACTTTC. Translating gives CASSSLYSGANVLTF. Full variable domain (rest looked up from reference TRBV5-1 and TRBJ2-6): KAGVTQTPRYLIKTRGQQVTLSCSPISGHRSVSWYQQTPGQGLQFLFEYFSETQRNKGNFPGRFSGRQFSNSRSEMNVSTLELGDSALYLCASSSLYSGANVLTFGAGSRLTVL.

This chain links TRBV6-5 with TRBJ1-4; 7 nucleotides align to TRBD1. After removal of 6 bases from V and 7 bases from J, the junction contained 11 bases not matched to a gene. The CDR3 is 15 residues long. Germline CDR1 is MNHEY and CDR2 is SVGAGI. CDR3 loop: CASSPGGLGSEKLFF. The DNA of the CDR3 is TGTGCCAGCAGCCCAGGGGGATTAGGGTCTGAAAAACTGTTTTTT.

The rearrangement uses TRBV5-6 and TRBJ2-1; D uncertain. CDR1 and CDR2 from the germline V gene are SGHDT and YYEEEE. The CDR3 length is 13 residues. V was trimmed by 2 bases and J by 4 bases, leaving 7 bases between them. CDR3 residues: CASSFIRYNEQFF. CDR3 DNA sequence: TGTGCCAGCAGCTTTATTCGGTACAATGAGCAGTTCTTC.

The rearrangement links TRBV10-3 to TRBJ2-7, with TRBD1 as a possible D gene (5 bases). Germline loops: CDR1 ENHRY, CDR2 SYGVKD. V lost 4 bases to trimming and J lost 5 bases, with 12 bases between them. The CDR3 is made up of 13 amino acids. The CDR3 loop is CAISGPDKDEQYF. CDR3 DNA: TGTGCCATCAGTGGGCCGGACAAGGACGAGCAGTACTTC.

This chain joins TRBV14 and TRBJ1-1; D uncertain. Germline CDR1 reads SGHDN; CDR2 reads FVKESK. V was trimmed by 0 bases and J by 2 bases, leaving 13 bases between them. The CDR3 contains 16 residues. In DNA, the CDR3 is TGTGCCAGCAGCCAAGATATGTGGAGTCTAAACACTGAAGCTTTCTTT. Its protein product is CASSQDMWSLNTEAFF.

The chain couples TRBV6-5 to TRBJ1-2; D call uncertain. Germline values: CDR1 MNHEY, CDR2 SVGAGI. The CDR3 extends over 13 amino acids. Trimming took off 7 bases at V and 4 bases at J, with 13 bases between the two ends. The CDR3 spells CASILIEGYGYTF. CDR3 bases: TGTGCCAGCATCCTAATCGAGGGCTATGGCTACACCTTC.

The chain uses TRBV5-1 and TRBJ2-3; the match to TRBD2 covers 8 bases. The V gene end was trimmed by 1 base and the J gene end by 3 bases; junction bases not matched to a gene: 1. Looked up from germline, CDR1 is SGHRS and CDR2 is YFSETQ. CDR3 length: 14 amino acids. The CDR3 DNA follows: TGCGCCAGCAGCTTGTTAGCGGGGACAGATACGCAGTATTTT. It is translated as CASSLLAGTDTQYF.

This chain connects TRBV29-1 to TRBJ1-1, with unresolved D. This CDR3 has 13 amino acids. Germline CDR1 and CDR2: SQVTM and ANQGSEA. V lost 4 bases to trimming and J lost 4 bases, with 13 bases between them. The CDR3 spells CSVAEGQRTEAFF. As DNA, the CDR3 is TGCAGCGTTGCCGAGGGCCAACGCACTGAAGCTTTCTTT.